This TCR beta chain emerged from a study of shared T cell receptors in the human thymus. Germline V gives CDR1 MNHEY, CDR2 SMNVEV (reference sequence). With 3 bases removed from V and 6 bases from J, the gap between germline ends came to 15 bases. There are 14 residues in the CDR3. Data came from immunoSEQ multiplex PCR; TCRdb stores just in-frame clones and leaves some out. The sample shows roughly 550,000 clones, around 78% of them seen only once. The data also belong to a second study, concerning human thymus T cells. As reported in that work: Surgeons resected thymus tissue during corrective heart surgery. A high degree of thymic repertoire overlap among unrelated individuals was reported in related research.

The chain recombines TRBV27 with TRBJ2-7, with a weak D call TRBD2 (5 bases). This TCR came from a boy under two years old with a congenital heart defect. The sample consisted of thymocytes. The chain's CDR3 is CASSFREGPPEQYF. Here the CDR3 DNA reads TGTGCCAGCAGTTTTCGAGAGGGCCCCCCCGAGCAGTACTTC.